These 11 T cell receptor beta chains were sequenced from one sample in a study of blood T cell repertoires in COVID-19 (TCRdb year 2020). Libraries were prepared through the immunoSEQ multiplex PCR assay. This immuneACCESS table, as held by TCRdb, lists in-frame sequences with V and J called but not all clones. Of the missing ones, under half trace to an unresolved V gene in checked studies; the others have no known cause. For this sample there are about 37,000 clones; approximately 80% appear just once. About 15% of the sample goes to the ten largest clones. The sequencing input was peripheral blood. These receptors were taken from a woman between 65 and 79 years old with acute or convalescent COVID-19.

CDR3 bases: TGTGCCAGCAGCCCCCGGGCGGGGAGACCCTACAATGAGCAGTTCTTC. It translates to CASSPRAGRPYNEQFF. The chain is built from TRBV3-1 (or the pseudogene TRBV3-2) and TRBJ2-1; tentative D call: TRBD2 (6 bases). This CDR3 is 16 amino acids long. V dropped 4 bases and J dropped 2 bases, with 15 bases sitting between them. Germline V gene data show CDR1 as LGHDT and CDR2 as YNNKEL (reference sequence).

The chain links TRBV28 to TRBJ2-3; 7 nucleotides align to TRBD1. The CDR3 spans 15 residues. V shed 2 bases, J shed 6 bases, and the junction held 8 bases outside the gene matches. CDR1 is MDHEN, CDR2 SYDVKM, per germline. The CDR3, as DNA: TGTGCCAGCAGTTTACTTGTAGTGGGACAGGATACGCAGTATTTT. Its translation: CASSLLVVGQDTQYF.

This clone was found a few times. The chain uses TRBV5-4 and TRBJ2-1; TRBD2 aligns across 11 bases. V was pared by 9 bases and J by 4 bases, with 6 bases of the junction left unmatched. Per germline, CDR1 SGHNT and CDR2 YYREEE (reference sequence). This CDR3 is built from 14 residues. The CDR3 loop reads CATETSGTYNEQFF. CDR3 DNA: TGTGCCACCGAGACTAGCGGGACTTACAATGAGCAGTTCTTC.

CDR3 coding DNA: TGTGCCAGCAGTTACGACAGGGTAGGAAGCAATCAGCCCCAGCATTTT. Its protein is CASSYDRVGSNQPQHF. V and J are TRBV6-5 and TRBJ1-5; 7 nucleotides align to TRBD1. V gave up 2 bases and J gave up 1 base; unmatched junction bases: 5. CDR1 and CDR2 from the germline V gene are MNHEY and SVGAGI. The CDR3 sequence is 16 residues long.

The CDR3 DNA reads as TGTGCCAGCAGTGAAGAGAGGGTAGTACTGCACACCGGGGAGCTGTTTTTT. It yields the protein CASSEERVVLHTGELFF. This chain uses TRBV2 with TRBJ2-2, with D possibly matching TRBD2 (5 bases). The CDR3 spans 17 residues. The germline V and J ends were trimmed by 1 base and 3 bases, with 15 bases remaining between them. Germline V gene data show CDR1 as SNHLY and CDR2 as FYNNEI.

The rearrangement uses TRBV19 and TRBJ2-5, with 10 bases identical to TRBD2. Germline CDR1 LNHDA, CDR2 SQIVND (reference sequence). After removal of 5 bases from V and 2 bases from J, the junction contained 5 bases not matched to a gene. The CDR3 spans 15 residues. CDR3 loop: CASSVWTSGQETQYF. CDR3 sequence (DNA): TGTGCCAGTAGTGTATGGACTAGCGGACAAGAGACCCAGTACTTC.

The J gene is TRBJ2-7, the V gene TRBV29-1; 7 nucleotides align to TRBD1. The CDR3 is made up of 14 amino acids. The ends lost 6 bases at V and 2 bases at J; junction bases unmatched: 10. Looked up from germline, CDR1 is SQVTM and CDR2 is ANQGSEA. DNA for the CDR3: TGCAGCGTGTCGGACAGGCCATTTACCTACGAGCAGTACTTC. This encodes CSVSDRPFTYEQYF.

In its sample, this clone was seen once. V usage is TRBV2 and J usage is TRBJ2-1, with 8 bases aligning to TRBD2. Germline loops: CDR1 SNHLY, CDR2 FYNNEI. V was pared by 10 bases and J by 5 bases, with 13 bases of the junction left unmatched. The CDR3 has 15 residues. CDR3 sequence reads: CAKPGTRGADNEQFF. For the CDR3, the DNA is TGTGCCAAACCCGGGACTAGAGGCGCCGACAATGAGCAGTTCTTC.

The chain joins TRBV13 to TRBJ1-2, with a weak D call TRBD1 (5 bases). CDR1 is PRHDT, CDR2 FYEKMQ, per germline (reference sequence). The CDR3 contains 14 residues. V gave up 10 bases and J gave up 5 bases, with 20 bases separating them. Written as DNA, the CDR3 is TGTGCCACGACGGAGGGCCCTGGGGGGTATGGCTACACCTTC. The encoded protein is CATTEGPGGYGYTF.

This sequence joins TRBV5-8 and TRBJ2-5; D remains ambiguous. Trimming took off 0 bases at V and 14 bases at J, with 2 bases between the two ends. This CDR3 spans 8 amino acids. Germline-derived CDR1 and CDR2 are SGHTS and YDEGEE. The CDR3 DNA is TGTGCCAGCAGCTTGGTATACTTC. It yields the protein CASSLVYF.

The chain couples TRBV12-3 or TRBV12-4 to TRBJ2-7; tentatively, D is TRBD2 (6 bases). The CDR3 length is 13 residues. Trimming took 2 bases from V and 6 from J, leaving 11 bases between them. CDR3 in DNA: TGTGCCAGCAGTTTAATGACTAGTCGCGAGCAGTACTTC. Translated: CASSLMTSREQYF.